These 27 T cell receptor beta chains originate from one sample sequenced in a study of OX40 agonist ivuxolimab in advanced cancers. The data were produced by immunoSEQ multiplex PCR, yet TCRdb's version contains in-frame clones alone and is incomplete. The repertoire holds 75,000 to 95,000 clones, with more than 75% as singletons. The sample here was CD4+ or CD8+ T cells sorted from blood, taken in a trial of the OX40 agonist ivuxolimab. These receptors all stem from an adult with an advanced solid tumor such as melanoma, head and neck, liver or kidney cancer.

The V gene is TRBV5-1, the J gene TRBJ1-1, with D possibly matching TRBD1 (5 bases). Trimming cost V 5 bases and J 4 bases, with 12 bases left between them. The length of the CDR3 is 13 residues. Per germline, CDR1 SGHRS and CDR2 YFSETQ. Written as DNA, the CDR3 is TGCGCCAGCAGTTTTGGACATCTCACTGAAGCTTTCTTT. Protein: CASSFGHLTEAFF.

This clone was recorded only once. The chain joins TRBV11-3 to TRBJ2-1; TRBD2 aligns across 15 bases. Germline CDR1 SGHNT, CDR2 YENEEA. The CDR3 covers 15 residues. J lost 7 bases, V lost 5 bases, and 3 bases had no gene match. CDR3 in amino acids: CASSHGLAGGNEQFF. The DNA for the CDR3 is TGTGCCAGCAGCCACGGACTAGCGGGAGGGAATGAGCAGTTCTTC.

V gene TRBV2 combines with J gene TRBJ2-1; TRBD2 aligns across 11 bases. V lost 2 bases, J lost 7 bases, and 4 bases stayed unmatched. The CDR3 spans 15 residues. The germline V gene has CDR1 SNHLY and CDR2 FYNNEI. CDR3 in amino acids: CASSERLAGGNEQFF. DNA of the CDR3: TGTGCCAGCAGTGAACGGCTAGCGGGAGGTAATGAGCAGTTCTTC. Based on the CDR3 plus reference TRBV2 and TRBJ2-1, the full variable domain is EPEVTQTPSHQVTQMGQEVILRCVPISNHLYFYWYRQILGQKVEFLVSFYNNEISEKSEIFDDQFSVERPDGSNFTLKIRSTKLEDSAMYFCASSERLAGGNEQFFGPGTRLTVL.

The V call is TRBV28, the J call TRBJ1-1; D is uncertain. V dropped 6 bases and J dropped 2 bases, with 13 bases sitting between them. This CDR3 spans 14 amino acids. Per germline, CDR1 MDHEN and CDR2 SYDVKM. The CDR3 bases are TGTGCCAGCAGGCCGCCTAGACTAAACACTGAAGCTTTCTTT. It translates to CASRPPRLNTEAFF.

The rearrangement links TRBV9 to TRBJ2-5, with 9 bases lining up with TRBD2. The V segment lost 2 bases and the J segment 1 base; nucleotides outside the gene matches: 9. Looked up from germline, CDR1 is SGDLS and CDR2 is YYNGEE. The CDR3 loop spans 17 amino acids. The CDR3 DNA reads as TGTGCCAGCAGCGTCACTAGCGGGCACAGCCGCCAAGAGACCCAGTACTTC. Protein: CASSVTSGHSRQETQYF.

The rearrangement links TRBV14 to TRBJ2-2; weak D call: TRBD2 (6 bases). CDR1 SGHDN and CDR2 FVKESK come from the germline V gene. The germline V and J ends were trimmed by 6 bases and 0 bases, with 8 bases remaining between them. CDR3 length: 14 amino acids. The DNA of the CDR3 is TGTGCCAGCAGATCTAGCGCGAACACCGGGGAGCTGTTTTTT. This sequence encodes CASRSSANTGELFF.

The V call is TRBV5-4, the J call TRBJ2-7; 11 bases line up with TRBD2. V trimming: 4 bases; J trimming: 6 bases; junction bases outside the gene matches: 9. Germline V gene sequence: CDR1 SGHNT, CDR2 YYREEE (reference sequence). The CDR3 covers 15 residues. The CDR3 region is CASSPLTSGSSEQYF. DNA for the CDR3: TGTGCCAGCAGCCCGCTCACTAGCGGGAGTAGCGAGCAGTACTTC.

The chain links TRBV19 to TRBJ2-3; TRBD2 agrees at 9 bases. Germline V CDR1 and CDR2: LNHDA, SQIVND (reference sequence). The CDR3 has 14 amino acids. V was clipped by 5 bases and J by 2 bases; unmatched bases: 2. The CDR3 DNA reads TGTGCCAGTAGTCGGACTAGCGCCACAGATACGCAGTATTTT. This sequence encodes CASSRTSATDTQYF.

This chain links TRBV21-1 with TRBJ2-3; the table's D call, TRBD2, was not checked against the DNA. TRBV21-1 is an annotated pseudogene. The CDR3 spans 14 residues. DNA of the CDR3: TGTGCCAGCAAGCAAGCGATGCGCACAGATACGCAGTATTTT. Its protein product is CASKQAMRTDTQYF.

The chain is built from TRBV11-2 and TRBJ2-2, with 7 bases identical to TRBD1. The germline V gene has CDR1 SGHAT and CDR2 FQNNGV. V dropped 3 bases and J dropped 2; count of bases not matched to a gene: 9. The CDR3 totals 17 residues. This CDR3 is CASSFPPGTANTGELFF. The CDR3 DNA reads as TGTGCCAGCAGCTTCCCCCCCGGGACAGCCAACACCGGGGAGCTGTTTTTT.

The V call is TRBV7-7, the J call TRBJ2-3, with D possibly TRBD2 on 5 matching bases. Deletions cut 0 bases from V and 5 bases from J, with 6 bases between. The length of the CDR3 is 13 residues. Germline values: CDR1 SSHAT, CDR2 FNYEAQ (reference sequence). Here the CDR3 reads CASSLAGEDTQYF. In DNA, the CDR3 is TGTGCCAGCAGCTTAGCGGGAGAAGATACGCAGTATTTT.

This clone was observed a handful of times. In DNA, the CDR3 is TGTGCCAGACCCCGGATCTATGGCTACACCTTC. It encodes CARPRIYGYTF. The V gene is TRBV5-3, the J gene TRBJ1-2; unclear D gene. Being an ORF, TRBV5-3 has a function that is uncertain. CDR3 length: 11 amino acids. Trimming removed 7 bases from V and 4 bases from J, with 8 bases in between.

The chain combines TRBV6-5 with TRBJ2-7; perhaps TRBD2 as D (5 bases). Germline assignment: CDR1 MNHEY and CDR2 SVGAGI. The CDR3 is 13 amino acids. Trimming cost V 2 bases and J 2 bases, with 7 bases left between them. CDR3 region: CASSYPGTYEQYF. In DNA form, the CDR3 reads TGTGCCAGCAGTTACCCCGGGACCTACGAGCAGTACTTC.

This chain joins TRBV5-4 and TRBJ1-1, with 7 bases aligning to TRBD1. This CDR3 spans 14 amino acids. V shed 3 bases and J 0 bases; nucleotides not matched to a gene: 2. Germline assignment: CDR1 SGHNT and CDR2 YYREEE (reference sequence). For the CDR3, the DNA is TGTGCCAGCAGCTCGGGACAGCTGAACACTGAAGCTTTCTTT. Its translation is CASSSGQLNTEAFF.

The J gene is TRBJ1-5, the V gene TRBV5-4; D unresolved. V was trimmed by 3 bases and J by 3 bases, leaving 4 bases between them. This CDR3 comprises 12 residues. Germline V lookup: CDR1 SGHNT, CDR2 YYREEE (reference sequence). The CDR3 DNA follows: TGTGCCAGCAGCTGGATCAATCAGCCCCAGCATTTT. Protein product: CASSWINQPQHF.

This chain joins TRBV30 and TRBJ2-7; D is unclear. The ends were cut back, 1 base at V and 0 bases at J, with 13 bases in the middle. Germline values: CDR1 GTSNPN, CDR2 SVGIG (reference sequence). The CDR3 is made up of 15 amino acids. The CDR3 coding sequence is TGTGCCTGGAGTGCCTCTCGTAAAGCCTCCTACGAGCAGTACTTC. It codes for CAWSASRKASYEQYF. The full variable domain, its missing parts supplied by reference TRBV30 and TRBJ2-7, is SQTIHQWPATLVQPVGSPLSLECTVEGTSNPNLYWYRQAAGRGLQLLFYSVGIGQISSEVPQNLSASRPQDRQFILSSKKLLLSDSGFYLCAWSASRKASYEQYFGPGTRLTVT.

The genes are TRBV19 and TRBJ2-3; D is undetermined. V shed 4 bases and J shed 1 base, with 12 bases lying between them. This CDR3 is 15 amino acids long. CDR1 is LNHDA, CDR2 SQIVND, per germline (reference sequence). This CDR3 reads CASSTIAGGTDTQYF. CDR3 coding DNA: TGTGCCAGTAGTACGATAGCAGGAGGCACAGATACGCAGTATTTT.

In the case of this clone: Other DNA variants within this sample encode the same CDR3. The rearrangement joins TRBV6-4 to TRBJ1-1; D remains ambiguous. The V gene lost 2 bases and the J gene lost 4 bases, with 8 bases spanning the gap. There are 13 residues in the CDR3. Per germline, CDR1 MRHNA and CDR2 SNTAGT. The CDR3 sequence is CASSDRWGTEAFF. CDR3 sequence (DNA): TGTGCCAGCAGTGACCGATGGGGCACTGAAGCTTTCTTT.

CDR3 nucleotide sequence: TGCGCCAGCAGGGCTCGGACATCTTCTAGCACAGATACGCAGTATTTT. This translates into CASRARTSSSTDTQYF. This chain links TRBV5-1 with TRBJ2-3, with a possible D match to TRBD1 (5 bases). There are 16 residues in the CDR3. Trimming took 5 bases from V and 0 from J, leaving 16 bases between them. Germline V gives CDR1 SGHRS, CDR2 YFSETQ.

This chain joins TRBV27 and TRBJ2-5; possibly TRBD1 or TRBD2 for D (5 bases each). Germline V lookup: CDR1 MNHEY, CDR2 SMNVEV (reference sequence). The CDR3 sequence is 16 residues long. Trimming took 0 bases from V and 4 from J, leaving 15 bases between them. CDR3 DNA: TGTGCCAGCAGTTTATCGGGGGACCCGGTGGGAGAGACCCAGTACTTC. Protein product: CASSLSGDPVGETQYF.

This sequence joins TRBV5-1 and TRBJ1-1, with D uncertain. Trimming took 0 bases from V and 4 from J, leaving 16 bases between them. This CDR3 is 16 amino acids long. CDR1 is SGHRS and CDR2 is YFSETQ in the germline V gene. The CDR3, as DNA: TGCGCCAGCAGCTTGGAGGGAGGACTTATAGCCACTGAAGCTTTCTTT. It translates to CASSLEGGLIATEAFF. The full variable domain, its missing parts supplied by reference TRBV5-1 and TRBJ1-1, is KAGVTQTPRYLIKTRGQQVTLSCSPISGHRSVSWYQQTPGQGLQFLFEYFSETQRNKGNFPGRFSGRQFSNSRSEMNVSTLELGDSALYLCASSLEGGLIATEAFFGQGTRLTVV.

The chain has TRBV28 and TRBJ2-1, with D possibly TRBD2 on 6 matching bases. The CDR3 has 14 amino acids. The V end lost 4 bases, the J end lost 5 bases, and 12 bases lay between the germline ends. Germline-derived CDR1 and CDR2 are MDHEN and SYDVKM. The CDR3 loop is CASSSPGSNNEQFF. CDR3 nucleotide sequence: TGTGCCAGCAGTTCTCCCGGGAGTAACAATGAGCAGTTCTTC.

The CDR3 is CASSHLGTLNTEAFF. The CDR3 DNA is TGTGCCAGCAGCCACCTAGGGACATTAAACACTGAAGCTTTCTTT. This chain joins TRBV5-5 and TRBJ1-1; D perhaps matches TRBD1 (6 bases). V dropped 4 bases and J dropped 2 bases, with 15 bases sitting between them. CDR1 and CDR2 from the germline V gene are SGHKS and YYEKEE (reference sequence). The CDR3 is 15 amino acids.

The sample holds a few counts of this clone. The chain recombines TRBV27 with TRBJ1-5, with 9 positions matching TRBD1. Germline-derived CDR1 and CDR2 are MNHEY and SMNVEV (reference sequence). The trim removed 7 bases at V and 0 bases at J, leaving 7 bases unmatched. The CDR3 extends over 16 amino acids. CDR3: CASKKQGAGSNQPQHF. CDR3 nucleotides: TGTGCCAGCAAAAAACAGGGGGCGGGTAGCAATCAGCCCCAGCATTTT.

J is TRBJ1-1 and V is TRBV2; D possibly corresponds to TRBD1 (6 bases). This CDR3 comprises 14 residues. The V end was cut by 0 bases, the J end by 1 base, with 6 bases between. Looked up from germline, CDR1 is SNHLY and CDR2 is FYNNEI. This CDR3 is CASSEAGGNTEAFF. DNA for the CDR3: TGTGCCAGCAGTGAAGCAGGGGGGAACACTGAAGCTTTCTTT.

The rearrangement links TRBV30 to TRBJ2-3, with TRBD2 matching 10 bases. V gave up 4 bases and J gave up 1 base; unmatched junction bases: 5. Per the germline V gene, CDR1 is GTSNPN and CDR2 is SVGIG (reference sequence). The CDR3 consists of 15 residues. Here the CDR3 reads CAWTLGTSGTDTQYF. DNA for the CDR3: TGTGCCTGGACTCTTGGGACTAGCGGCACAGATACGCAGTATTTT.

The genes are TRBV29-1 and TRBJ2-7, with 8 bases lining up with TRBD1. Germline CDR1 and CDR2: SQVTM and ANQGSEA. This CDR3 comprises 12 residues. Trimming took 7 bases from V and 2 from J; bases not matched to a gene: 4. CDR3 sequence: CSAGQGTYEQYF. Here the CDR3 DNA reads TGCAGCGCTGGACAGGGCACCTACGAGCAGTACTTC.